The 5 T cell receptor beta chains listed next were all sequenced from one sample in a study of T cell responses to AZD1222 COVID-19 vaccine. Measured with immunoSEQ multiplex PCR; TCRdb has only the in-frame clones, and not every one. The repertoire holds 150,000 to 200,000 clones, over 80% seen once, with about 6% in the top ten. The sequences come from peripheral blood, collected on day 0 of AZD1222 vaccination. These TCRs come from an adult in good health.

This chain joins TRBV30 and TRBJ2-1; D is unclear. V lost 1 base and J lost 5, with 3 bases in between. The CDR3 sequence is 11 residues long. Germline lookup yields CDR1 GTSNPN and CDR2 SVGIG (reference sequence). The CDR3 coding sequence is TGTGCCTGGAGTGCAGACAATGAGCAGTTCTTC. This translates into CAWSADNEQFF.

The J gene is TRBJ2-5, the V gene TRBV2; 9 nucleotides agree with TRBD1. The CDR3 has 16 amino acids. The J segment lost 5 bases and the V segment lost 0 bases, leaving 7 bases of the junction unmatched. Germline CDR1 and CDR2: SNHLY and FYNNEI. CDR3: CASSEATGGGPETQYF. The CDR3 DNA follows: TGTGCCAGCAGTGAAGCGACAGGGGGAGGACCGGAGACCCAGTACTTC.

The rearrangement links TRBV7-2 to TRBJ2-7, with 8 bases identical to TRBD1. Germline CDR1 reads SGHTA; CDR2 reads FQGNSA. The CDR3 is 15 residues long. Germline trimming cut 5 bases from V and 3 bases from J; bases unmatched to any gene: 9. Written as DNA, the CDR3 is TGTGCCAGCAGCCCGGGACAGGTCCTCTACTACGAGCAGTACTTC. Its translation is CASSPGQVLYYEQYF.

This sequence joins TRBV11-2 and TRBJ2-7, with TRBD1 matching 12 bases. The CDR3 length is 19 residues. Germline V gives CDR1 SGHAT, CDR2 FQNNGV. J lost 2 bases, V lost 5 bases, and 16 bases had no gene match. This CDR3 is CASSKTGTGGWGFAYEQYF. The CDR3 coding sequence is TGTGCCAGCAGCAAAACCGGGACAGGGGGCTGGGGCTTTGCCTACGAGCAGTACTTC.

V is TRBV6-5 and J is TRBJ2-3; D gene unclear. Germline loops: CDR1 MNHEY, CDR2 SVGAGI. The CDR3 has 12 amino acids. Trimming pared 6 bases from V and 6 bases from J, leaving 10 bases between. The CDR3 here is CASSPNSDTQYF. The CDR3 coding sequence is TGTGCCAGCAGCCCGAATTCCGATACGCAGTATTTT.